The 8 T cell receptor beta chains given below trace back to one sample, sequenced in a study of shared clonotypes between healthy human individuals. Profiled with immunoSEQ multiplex PCR; TCRdb holds only in-frame clones, not every one. The sample lists millions of clones, roughly nine tenths seen once, with 0.14% in the top ten. Specimen: naive CD4+ T cells sorted from blood. Subset given: CD45RA+ positively selected. These receptors all stem from a young man in good health.

This chain links TRBV30 with TRBJ2-3; TRBD1 matches 8 bases. The CDR3 runs 14 residues. With V trimmed by 2 bases and J by 5 bases, 6 bases remained unmatched. From germline, CDR1 is GTSNPN and CDR2 SVGIG (reference sequence). CDR3 in DNA: TGTGCCTGGAGTTTCAGGGGGCGGCAAGATACGCAGTATTTT. This encodes CAWSFRGRQDTQYF.

The chain's CDR3 is CASSLGGLTGNTIYF. The CDR3 DNA reads TGTGCCAGCAGCTTAGGGGGGTTAACTGGAAACACCATATATTTT. This chain uses TRBV7-9 with TRBJ1-3, with TRBD1 as a possible D gene (5 bases). CDR1 is SEHNR and CDR2 is FQNEAQ in the germline V gene (reference sequence). CDR3 length equals 15 residues. The V and J ends lost 1 base and 2 bases respectively, with 9 bases between them.

This clone was observed a single time. The genes are TRBV4-1 and TRBJ1-1; tentatively, D is TRBD1 (5 bases). The CDR3 extends over 15 amino acids. Germline values: CDR1 MGHRA, CDR2 YSYEKL. The ends were cut back, 0 bases at V and 4 bases at J, with 12 bases in the middle. This chain's CDR3 is CASSQDSGGATEAFF. CDR3 DNA sequence: TGCGCCAGCAGCCAAGATTCGGGAGGGGCCACTGAAGCTTTCTTT.

This rearrangement joins TRBV6-5 to TRBJ2-7; 8 bases map to TRBD1. Looked up from germline, CDR1 is MNHEY and CDR2 is SVGAGI. The CDR3 is 14 residues long. The trim removed 6 bases at V and 3 bases at J, leaving 7 bases unmatched. The CDR3 DNA is TGTGCCAGCAGAGGCGGGACAGGCCTCTACGAGCAGTACTTC. It specifies CASRGGTGLYEQYF.

This clone was found a few times. V usage is TRBV10-3 and J usage is TRBJ1-1; 7 bases align to TRBD1. V lost 0 bases and J lost 4; bases outside the gene matches: 5. The CDR3 contains 15 residues. From germline, CDR1 is ENHRY and CDR2 SYGVKD. The CDR3 loop reads CAISESDRVGTEAFF. CDR3 DNA sequence: TGTGCCATCAGTGAGTCAGACAGGGTGGGCACTGAAGCTTTCTTT.

V is TRBV6-5 and J is TRBJ1-5, with unresolved D. Germline V lookup: CDR1 MNHEY, CDR2 SVGAGI. V dropped 6 bases and J dropped 0 bases, with 12 bases sitting between them. The CDR3 has 15 amino acids. The CDR3, as DNA: TGTGCCAGCAGAGCGGACGGTTATAGCAATCAGCCCCAGCATTTT. Protein: CASRADGYSNQPQHF.

This chain connects TRBV6-1 to TRBJ1-1; the D gene is possibly TRBD1 (6 bases). V lost 2 bases and J lost 10, with 8 bases in between. Germline V gene data show CDR1 as MNHNS and CDR2 as SASEGT. The CDR3 covers 11 residues. The CDR3 DNA is TGTGCCAGCAGTGAAAAGGGGGGAGCTTTCTTT. It is translated as CASSEKGGAFF.

This chain joins TRBV6-6 and TRBJ1-1; D is ambiguous. Germline-derived CDR1 and CDR2 are MNHNY and SVGAGI (reference sequence). The CDR3 covers 12 residues. Trimming pared 8 bases from V and 6 bases from J, leaving 13 bases between. The CDR3 protein is CASLGRRAEAFF. CDR3 DNA: TGTGCCAGCCTGGGAAGGAGGGCTGAAGCTTTCTTT.